Following are 23 T cell receptor beta chains from one sample sequenced in a study of cytomegalovirus exposure and HLA in healthy donors (dated by TCRdb to 2017 to 2019). The library was obtained by the immunoSEQ multiplex PCR assay. For the multiplex PCR, a mixture combining 60 forward primers for TCR Vbeta segments and 13 reverse primers for TCR Jbeta segments was used. Imported from immuneACCESS, the table was reduced by TCRdb to in-frame sequences with V and J called. These copies leave out some clones; in studies compared against another copy, an unresolved V gene accounts for under half, and the cause of the remainder is not known. In all, the sample holds around 150,000 clones, and approximately 60% of those were seen once. About 7.1% of the sample is taken by the ten largest. Sequencing was performed on PBMCs. These receptor sequences come from a woman in her sixties or seventies in good health and CMV-seropositive.

V is TRBV5-5 and J is TRBJ2-5; D perhaps matches TRBD2 (5 bases). The CDR3 extends over 14 amino acids. Germline CDR1 is SGHKS and CDR2 is YYEKEE (reference sequence). The germline V and J ends were trimmed by 0 bases and 4 bases, with 10 bases remaining between them. The CDR3 protein is CASSLAASRETQYF. Written as DNA, the CDR3 is TGTGCCAGCAGCTTGGCGGCTAGCCGAGAGACCCAGTACTTC.

The V call is TRBV7-3, the J call TRBJ2-3; 7 bases agree with TRBD2. Trimming at V came to 1 base and at J to 5 bases, leaving 6 bases not matched to a gene. Germline V gene lookup returns CDR1 SGHTA and CDR2 FQGTGA. The CDR3 is 15 residues long. The CDR3 DNA sequence: TGTGCCAGCAGCTTAATTGCGGGAGTAGGAGATACGCAGTATTTT. This codes for CASSLIAGVGDTQYF.

This clone turned up a few times. The rearrangement uses TRBV4-2 and TRBJ2-7, with 8 bases that match TRBD2. The CDR3 sequence is 16 residues long. V dropped 4 bases and J dropped 5; count of bases not matched to a gene: 13. Germline V lookup: CDR1 LGHNA, CDR2 YNFKEQ. This CDR3 reads CASSPTSSGTGNEQYF. The CDR3 nucleotides read TGTGCCAGCAGCCCCACAAGTAGCGGGACGGGAAACGAGCAGTACTTC.

This rearrangement joins TRBV7-2 to TRBJ2-7, with 11 bases lining up with TRBD2. J gave up 7 bases and V 1 base, and 6 bases lay outside the gene matches. The CDR3 loop spans 15 amino acids. CDR1 SGHTA and CDR2 FQGNSA come from the germline V gene. For the CDR3, the DNA is TGTGCCAGCAGCTTAGGGCTAGCGGGAGGAAGGGAGCAGTACTTC. This encodes CASSLGLAGGREQYF.

The chain uses TRBV5-1 and TRBJ2-7, with 9 bases lining up with TRBD1. The CDR3 has 15 residues. V trimming: 0 bases; J trimming: 6 bases; junction bases outside the gene matches: 7. CDR1 and CDR2 (germline): SGHRS, YFSETQ. The chain's CDR3 is CASSLAGQGLFEQYF. The DNA for the CDR3 is TGCGCCAGCAGCTTGGCGGGACAGGGCCTTTTCGAGCAGTACTTC.

This sequence joins TRBV5-4 and TRBJ2-7, with D possibly matching TRBD2 (6 bases). V was cut by 0 bases and J by 0 bases, with 13 bases left in between. The CDR3 runs to 16 residues. Germline CDR1 is SGHNT and CDR2 is YYREEE (reference sequence). CDR3 loop: CASSLESGGASYEQYF. The DNA for the CDR3 is TGTGCCAGCAGCTTGGAATCTGGCGGGGCCTCCTACGAGCAGTACTTC.

This chain links TRBV19 with TRBJ2-2; the D gene is possibly TRBD1 (6 bases). V lost 6 bases, J lost 0 bases, and 23 bases lay in between. CDR3 length: 19 amino acids. CDR1 LNHDA and CDR2 SQIVND come from the germline V gene (reference sequence). The DNA for the CDR3 is TGTGCCAGTAGCCCGCCGGCATCGGGACAATTAGCGAACACCGGGGAGCTGTTTTTT. It translates to CASSPPASGQLANTGELFF.

The chain couples TRBV5-1 to TRBJ2-5; 7 positions match TRBD1. This CDR3 spans 14 amino acids. J gave up 1 base and V 4 bases, and 4 bases lay outside the gene matches. Germline CDR1 and CDR2: SGHRS and YFSETQ. CDR3 nucleotide sequence: TGCGCCAGCAGCCTGGGACAGACCCAAGAGACCCAGTACTTC. Its translation is CASSLGQTQETQYF.

The chain couples TRBV18 to TRBJ2-1; TRBD1 aligns across 7 bases. Germline values: CDR1 KGHSH, CDR2 LQKENI. The V and J ends lost 0 bases and 13 bases, in that order; junction bases with no gene match: 3. The CDR3 is made up of 12 amino acids. The CDR3: CASSPPGTAQFF. In DNA, the CDR3 is TGTGCCAGCTCACCACCCGGGACAGCTCAGTTCTTC.

The chain combines TRBV28 with TRBJ1-5, with 7 bases fitting TRBD1. The CDR3 consists of 14 residues. The V gene end was trimmed by 6 bases and the J gene end by 3 bases; junction bases not matched to a gene: 5. Germline CDR1 and CDR2: MDHEN and SYDVKM. The CDR3 coding sequence is TGTGCCAGCAGCACCGACAGGGTCAATCAGCCCCAGCATTTT. Its protein is CASSTDRVNQPQHF.

The chain couples TRBV4-3 to TRBJ2-5; the match to TRBD2 covers 8 bases. The CDR3 totals 14 residues. The trim removed 4 bases at V and 5 bases at J, leaving 6 bases unmatched. Germline values: CDR1 LGHNA, CDR2 YSLEER. DNA for the CDR3: TGCGCCAGCAGCCTGGGACTAGGGACGGAGACCCAGTACTTC. Translation: CASSLGLGTETQYF.

The rearrangement uses TRBV19 and TRBJ1-1; D call uncertain. Germline CDR1 is LNHDA and CDR2 is SQIVND (reference sequence). Trimming removed 2 bases at V and 5 bases at J, with 9 bases between. The CDR3 loop spans 13 amino acids. The CDR3: CASSIRRETEAFF. The CDR3 DNA reads as TGTGCCAGTAGTATAAGGAGGGAGACTGAAGCTTTCTTT.

This clone turned up a few times. This chain joins TRBV27 and TRBJ2-6, with D maybe TRBD2 (5 bases). This CDR3 region has 15 residues. From germline, CDR1 is MNHEY and CDR2 SMNVEV (reference sequence). The ends were cut back, 5 bases at V and 1 base at J, with 9 bases in the middle. The CDR3 nucleotides are TGTGCCAGCAGTGCCCGGGGATCTGGGGCCAACGTCCTGACTTTC. Amino acids: CASSARGSGANVLTF.

This chain links TRBV5-8 with TRBJ2-1; the match to TRBD1 covers 11 bases. CDR3 length: 18 residues. V shed 4 bases and J 3 bases; nucleotides not matched to a gene: 12. Germline V gene sequence: CDR1 SGHTS, CDR2 YDEGEE. For the CDR3, the DNA is TGTGCCAGCAGCCCCGGACAGGGGGCGACGGGAATCTACAATGAGCAGTTCTTC. It codes for CASSPGQGATGIYNEQFF.

The J gene is TRBJ1-1, the V gene TRBV7-2; D is uncertain. Trimming pared 5 bases from V and 3 bases from J, leaving 7 bases between. The CDR3 runs 12 residues. The germline gives CDR1 SGHTA, CDR2 FQGNSA. CDR3 region: CASSEEYTEAFF. DNA for the CDR3: TGTGCCAGCAGCGAGGAGTACACTGAAGCTTTCTTT.

The gene calls are TRBV2 and TRBJ1-2, with TRBD1 matching 9 bases. CDR1 and CDR2 (germline): SNHLY, FYNNEI. The CDR3 runs 13 residues. With V trimmed by 7 bases and J by 2 bases, 2 bases remained unmatched. As DNA, the CDR3 is TGTGCCAGCACCGGACAGGGGAACTATGGCTACACCTTC. Residues: CASTGQGNYGYTF.

This clone was recorded at least ten times. V gene TRBV4-3 combines with J gene TRBJ1-3; D call uncertain. V was pared by 3 bases and J by 0 bases, with 9 bases between. The CDR3 contains 15 residues. The germline V gene has CDR1 LGHNA and CDR2 YSLEER. This chain's CDR3 is CASSQAFSSGNTIYF. The CDR3 DNA is TGCGCCAGCAGCCAGGCCTTCAGCTCTGGAAACACCATATATTTT.

This clone was counted only a few times. The chain joins TRBV27 to TRBJ2-3; D is uncertain. Trimming cost V 3 bases and J 5 bases, with 6 bases left between them. CDR1 and CDR2 from the germline V gene are MNHEY and SMNVEV (reference sequence). The CDR3 has 12 residues. The CDR3 nucleotides read TGTGCCAGCAGTTTCAGTGGAGATACGCAGTATTTT. Its translation: CASSFSGDTQYF.

The chain employs TRBV18 and TRBJ1-5; TRBD1 is a possible D gene (5 bases). Trimming took off 0 bases at V and 6 bases at J, with 15 bases between the two ends. There are 16 residues in the CDR3. CDR1 and CDR2 from the germline V gene are KGHSH and LQKENI. The CDR3 loop reads CASSPPKGQGGQPQHF. DNA of the CDR3: TGTGCCAGCTCACCACCGAAGGGCCAGGGCGGTCAGCCCCAGCATTTT.

This rearrangement joins TRBV19 to TRBJ1-5; 11 nucleotides line up with TRBD1. Germline-derived CDR1 and CDR2 are LNHDA and SQIVND (reference sequence). V lost 7 bases to trimming and J lost 0 bases; unmatched junction nucleotides: 11. The CDR3 extends over 18 amino acids. The CDR3 is CASKNGGQGGFSNQPQHF. The CDR3 DNA is TGTGCCAGTAAAAATGGGGGACAGGGGGGTTTTAGCAATCAGCCCCAGCATTTT.

The gene calls are TRBV28 and TRBJ2-4; TRBD2 aligns across 13 bases. Germline V lookup: CDR1 MDHEN, CDR2 SYDVKM. There are 16 residues in the CDR3. Trimming cost V 6 bases and J 8 bases; bases outside gene matches: 10. CDR3 nucleotide sequence: TGTGCCAGCAGACCAACCGGGACTAGCGGGACTGACATTCAGTACTTC. The encoded protein is CASRPTGTSGTDIQYF. Together with reference TRBV28 and TRBJ2-4, the CDR3 gives the full variable domain: DVKVTQSSRYLVKRTGEKVFLECVQDMDHENMFWYRQDPGLGLRLIYFSYDVKMKEKGDIPEGYSVSREKKERFSLILESASTNQTSMYLCASRPTGTSGTDIQYFGAGTRLSVL.

The chain has TRBV7-2 and TRBJ2-3, with D unclear. Germline V CDR1 and CDR2: SGHTA, FQGNSA. The CDR3 runs to 13 residues. V was pared by 7 bases and J by 6 bases, with 14 bases between. The CDR3 DNA is TGTGCCAGCAACCGAGGATATGGGGATACGCAGTATTTT. The encoded protein is CASNRGYGDTQYF.

A single count supports this clone. This chain connects TRBV2 to TRBJ2-2; 7 bases align to TRBD2. Germline lookup yields CDR1 SNHLY and CDR2 FYNNEI. Losses at the gene ends were 4 bases for V and 6 bases for J; bases not matched to a gene: 2. CDR3 length: 13 amino acids. The CDR3 coding sequence is TGTGCCAGCAGTGGACTAGCCTCCGGGGAGCTGTTTTTT. Its protein is CASSGLASGELFF.